The text below deals with one T cell receptor beta chain. Its specificity is not known. The data were produced by immunoSEQ multiplex PCR, yet TCRdb's version contains in-frame clones alone and is incomplete. The table includes about 76,000 clones, more than 90% detected once. The data stem from a study of T cell responses to AZD1222 COVID-19 vaccine. V was trimmed by 5 bases and J by 2 bases, leaving 21 bases between them. Germline assignment: CDR1 SGHVS and CDR2 FQNEAQ. The CDR3 extends over 17 amino acids. Study-level findings and limits: Variant regions that are unmutated are reportedly the target of nearly half of spike-specific TCRs. Seropositive AZD1222 recipients at baseline numbered only 6 or 7. Repertoires were obtained solely post-peak T cell response.

The chain is built from TRBV7-8 and TRBJ2-5; D unclear. The sequence derives from an adult in good health. Sequencing used peripheral blood, obtained on day 0 of AZD1222 vaccination. The CDR3 loop reads CASSPQRNSIQQETQYF. The CDR3, as DNA: TGTGCCAGCAGCCCCCAGAGAAACAGCATACAGCAAGAGACCCAGTACTTC.